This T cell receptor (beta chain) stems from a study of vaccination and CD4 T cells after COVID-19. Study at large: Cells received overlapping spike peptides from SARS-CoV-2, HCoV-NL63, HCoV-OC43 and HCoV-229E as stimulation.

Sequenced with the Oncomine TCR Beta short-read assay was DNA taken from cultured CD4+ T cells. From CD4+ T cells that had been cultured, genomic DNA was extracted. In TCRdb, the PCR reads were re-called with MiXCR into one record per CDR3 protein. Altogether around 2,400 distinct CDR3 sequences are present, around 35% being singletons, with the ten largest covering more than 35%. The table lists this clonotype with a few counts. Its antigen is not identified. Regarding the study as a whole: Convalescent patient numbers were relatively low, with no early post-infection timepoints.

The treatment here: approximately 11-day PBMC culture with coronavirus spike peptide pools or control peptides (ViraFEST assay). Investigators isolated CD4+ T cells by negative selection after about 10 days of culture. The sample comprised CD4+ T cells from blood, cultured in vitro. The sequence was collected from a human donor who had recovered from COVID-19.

DNA of the CDR3: TGTGCCAGCAGTCTACGAATCGACATTAAAGAGACCCAGTACTTC. This encodes CASSLRIDIKETQYF. V gene TRBV6-1 combines with J gene TRBJ2-5; no firm D call. The CDR3 totals 15 residues. The germline V gene has CDR1 MNHNS and CDR2 SASEGT. Trimming removed 5 bases from V and 3 bases from J, with 16 bases in between.